This T cell receptor beta chain was sequenced for a study of T cells in Graves' hyperthyroidism and ophthalmopathy (dated by TCRdb to about 2019). In terms of the full investigation: Peripheral blood samples were taken at the time of initial diagnosis, prior to any treatment. Once sampling was done, hyperthyroidism patients were given methimazole at a starting dose of 30 mg daily, whereas ophthalmopathy patients were given high-dose intravenous methylprednisolone. A discovery cohort of approximately 100 patients, about 44 with Graves' ophthalmopathy and 55 to 60 with stable Graves' hyperthyroidism, was used to find distinguishing TCR V-J signatures. Thyroid tissue and blood T-cell repertoires from roughly six Graves' hyperthyroidism patients were also compared in the study. The 75 to 100 discovery patients were randomly split 7:3 into training and test sets. Prospective prediction of ophthalmopathy was tested in an independent validation cohort of fewer than 20 hyperthyroidism patients and 17 patients who later progressed to ophthalmopathy. According to the paper, TCR Vbeta CDR3 sequencing was carried out on some 140 peripheral blood samples, which came from 40 to 45 ophthalmopathy, about 75 hyperthyroidism and roughly 17 progressor patients.

This clonotype showed up many times. Its antigen is still unknown. The input lacks base qualities; no much larger clone sits a single base away. Moderately to severely active disease, a Clinical Activity Score of at least 3, a NOSPECS grade of at least 4, and a duration under 3 months were present in ophthalmopathy patients. The study excluded patients with uncontrolled infections, other autoimmune diseases, pregnancy or lactation. Diagnoses were based on clinical symptoms, serum thyroxine and TRAb, thyroid ultrasound and orbital computed tomography. PBMCs were isolated from more than 8 ml of fresh peripheral blood by Ficoll-Paque density gradient centrifugation. Total RNA was extracted with Trizol reagent, and quality was checked on an Agilent 2100 Bioanalyzer. The TCR beta CDR3 regions were amplified from the RNA transcripts. For the first round of RT-PCR on the TCR CDR3, the HTBI primer set was used together with the Qiagen OneStep RT-PCR kit. A second multiplex PCR round built the libraries, followed by size selection and purification. Sequencing of the libraries was done on an Illumina HiSeq2000 using paired-end 100 bp reads. For the original study's pipeline: SOAPnuke was used to process the raw data, with reads discarded if the reads contained adapters or uncalled bases, had a mean Phred below 15, or lacked an exact constant-primer or identifier match. High-quality paired reads were merged using COPE v1.2.5, and each unique nucleotide sequence was defined as a clonotype. MiTCR v1.1 was used to align the clonotypes against IMGT TRBV, TRBD and TRBJ reference segments. The analysis was restricted to V-J combinations with a frequency above 0.0001, which together covered 99.2% of the repertoires. A TCS score was defined as the ratio between F50 (clonal expansion) and ExV (chaos), using BLOSUM62-based TCRdist between CDR3 peptides within each V-J. Welch's t-statistics and random forest reduced 500 to 650 V-J features to under 15, which were used in a naive Bayes classifier (R e1071). TCRdb reprocessing: public reads trimmed at Q25 with fastp, clones called with MiXCR, in-frame beta chains kept. Rows with a matching CDR3 protein are joined into one entry that keeps the most common DNA and genes. The V and J calls, along with clone size, are taken from TCRdb and not from the paper's own processing. The table for this sample lists some 300,000 distinct CDR3 sequences; around a fifth of them were counted only once. The ten biggest clones cover less than 40% of the sample.

Results and caveats for the whole study, not just this receptor: Sample size was not statistically predetermined, and blinding of investigators to group allocation was not performed. During validation, the model predicted progression to ophthalmopathy a median of around 6 months ahead of onset, with 70.59% sensitivity and less than 85% specificity. A model built on a 13 V-J signature distinguished ophthalmopathy from stable hyperthyroidism, reaching around 87% sensitivity and around 81% specificity in cross-validation and 80%/75% in testing. Blood samples also contained most of the expanded thyroid clonotypes (frequency above 0.001), which suggests that blood repertoires may reflect thyroid immune responses.

Its CDR3 holds 14 amino acids, cysteine through phenylalanine. CDR3 DNA is the only sequence kept; it has 42 bases, read in frame from the first base. The germline V gene specifies SGHAT as CDR1 and FQNNGV as CDR2. The V and J ends are trimmed by 3 bases and 7 bases, leaving 13 bases between them. The sample was blood. The chain is assembled from TRBV11-2 and TRBJ2-1; TRBD2 is possibly the D segment (6 matching bases). The sequence came from a man between 45 and 60 years old with Graves' ophthalmopathy. The CDR3 sequence is CASSFRAEGNEQFF. The DNA sequence reads TGTGCCAGCAGCTTCCGGGCGGAGGGGAATGAGCAGTTCTTC.